This T cell receptor (beta chain) derives from a study of control samples from healthy donors and cancer patients. Here immunoSEQ multiplex PCR was the method, and the copy in TCRdb shows in-frame clones only, minus some. Found here are 100,000 to 150,000 clones, about 90% of them singletons; the top ten hold around 2.1%. The sample was blood. The origin of this receptor is a woman between 45 and 65 years old in good health.

CDR3 sequence reads: CASSFGVPNTQYF. The CDR3 DNA follows: TGTGCCAGCAGTTTTGGGGTCCCAAATACGCAGTATTTT. This sequence joins TRBV12-3 or TRBV12-4 and TRBJ2-3; D gene ambiguous. This CDR3 contains 13 residues. The V end was cut by 3 bases, the J end by 7 bases, with 11 bases between.